This TCR beta chain was identified during a study of T cells in Graves' hyperthyroidism and ophthalmopathy. Germline CDR1 is WSHSY and CDR2 is SAAADI. V was trimmed by 2 bases and J by 4 bases, leaving 10 bases between them. This CDR3 has 14 residues. Researchers amplified the TCR beta CDR3 regions from RNA transcripts. The primer set for the first-round RT-PCR of the TCR CDR3 was HTBI. One entry per CDR3 protein, called by TCRdb with MiXCR from the multiplex PCR reads. The sample has around 200,000 distinct CDR3 sequences; around 16% are singletons. The material sequenced was blood. The chain combines TRBV10-2 with TRBJ2-3; D is undetermined. This clonotype originated in a man in his forties or fifties with Graves' hyperthyroidism. CDR3 bases: TGCGCCAGCAGTGAGAGTCAGCAAGCAGATACGCAGTATTTT. Residues: CASSESQQADTQYF.